This passage covers 25 T cell receptor beta chains from one sample sequenced in a study of Tregs in tolerant kidney transplant recipients. Clones were read by immunoSEQ multiplex PCR, and TCRdb kept only the in-frame ones, dropping some. The sample lists about 81,000 clones, more than 85% occurring once. Mixed chimerism was transient after nonmyeloablative marrow transplants from related graft donors. Sequencing used CD4+ T cells from blood (PBMCs), obtained 24 months after the transplant. These receptors originate from a human patient who received a combined kidney and bone marrow transplant. Some T cells may be supplied by the graft donor.

This clone appeared a single time. The chain links TRBV6-5 to TRBJ1-2; D gene ambiguous. The CDR3 loop spans 14 amino acids. V dropped 2 bases and J dropped 2 bases, with 9 bases sitting between them. The V gene's germline CDR1 is MNHEY and CDR2 SVGAGI. The CDR3 region is CASSYRALNYGYTF. The CDR3 bases are TGTGCCAGCAGTTACCGAGCTTTGAACTATGGCTACACCTTC.

The chain links TRBV19 to TRBJ2-7; 7 nucleotides align to TRBD2. The junction had 4 bases not matched to a gene; V was cut back by 5 bases and J by 3 bases. This CDR3 is 13 amino acids long. From germline, CDR1 is LNHDA and CDR2 SQIVND (reference sequence). This CDR3 reads CASSEASGYEQYF. DNA of the CDR3: TGTGCCAGTAGTGAGGCTAGCGGCTACGAGCAGTACTTC.

The chain is built from TRBV19 and TRBJ1-2; a weak D match, TRBD1 (5 bases). The CDR3 sequence is 16 residues long. Germline values: CDR1 LNHDA, CDR2 SQIVND (reference sequence). V was clipped by 2 bases and J by 0 bases, with 13 bases between them. The CDR3 DNA is TGTGCCAGTAGTATACCAGGGCCGCCAGCTAACTATGGCTACACCTTC. Protein: CASSIPGPPANYGYTF.

This clone was seen just once. Other DNA sequences in the sample encode the same CDR3. The chain employs TRBV14 and TRBJ1-6; D may be TRBD1 (5 bases). This CDR3 has 13 residues. V was pared by 6 bases and J by 8 bases, with 11 bases between. Germline V gene sequence: CDR1 SGHDN, CDR2 FVKESK. The CDR3 region is CASSWGVYSPLHF. The CDR3 nucleotides read TGTGCCAGCAGTTGGGGGGTATATTCACCCCTCCACTTT.

This chain uses TRBV5-1 with TRBJ2-1; a weak D match, TRBD1 (7 bases). CDR1 and CDR2 from the germline V gene are SGHRS and YFSETQ. V was cut by 9 bases and J by 0 bases, with 13 bases left in between. The CDR3 is 14 residues long. The CDR3 region has the DNA TGCGCCACCTCAGGGGGGAGCTCCTACAATGAGCAGTTCTTC. Residues: CATSGGSSYNEQFF.

The chain recombines TRBV6-1 with TRBJ2-7; 7 bases are shared with TRBD1. The CDR3 extends over 15 amino acids. Germline values: CDR1 MNHNS, CDR2 SASEGT. V shed 2 bases and J 1 base; nucleotides not matched to a gene: 5. This CDR3 reads CASSEIGTDSYEQYF. CDR3 nucleotide sequence: TGTGCCAGCAGTGAAATCGGGACAGATTCCTACGAGCAGTACTTC.

The V call is TRBV6-1, the J call TRBJ1-5; 10 nucleotides line up with TRBD1. Per the germline V gene, CDR1 is MNHNS and CDR2 is SASEGT. The CDR3 spans 13 residues. V shed 6 bases, J shed 6 bases, and the junction held 2 bases outside the gene matches. CDR3 residues: CASRDRGGQPQHF. The DNA of the CDR3 is TGTGCCAGCAGGGACAGGGGGGGTCAGCCCCAGCATTTT.

J is TRBJ1-4 and V is TRBV7-9; D perhaps matches TRBD1 (5 bases). The CDR3 is made up of 17 amino acids. Trimming removed 1 base at V and 2 bases at J, with 14 bases between. Germline V gene sequence: CDR1 SEHNR, CDR2 FQNEAQ (reference sequence). The CDR3: CASSLGRGATTNEKLFF. The CDR3 nucleotides are TGTGCCAGCAGCTTAGGAAGGGGCGCGACGACTAATGAAAAACTGTTTTTT.

The chain is built from TRBV19 and TRBJ2-6; a weak D match, TRBD1 (9 bases). The germline V and J ends were trimmed by 3 bases and 4 bases, with 34 bases remaining between them. The germline V gene has CDR1 LNHDA and CDR2 SQIVND (reference sequence). This CDR3 spans 23 amino acids. CDR3 coding DNA: TGTGCCAGTAGTATCTTTAGGGGGACAGGGATTCGGGAGGGCCCTTCGGGGGCCAACGTCCTGACTTTC. Its protein product is CASSIFRGTGIREGPSGANVLTF.

The chain is built from TRBV5-5 and TRBJ2-7; tentatively, D is TRBD1 (7 bases). The V end lost 3 bases, the J end lost 10 bases, and 17 bases lay between the germline ends. CDR1 and CDR2 (germline): SGHKS, YYEKEE (reference sequence). The CDR3 sequence is 13 residues long. DNA of the CDR3: TGTGCCAGCAGCTCAGGGGGGAAAGGGGATCAGTACTTC. Its translation: CASSSGGKGDQYF.

The gene calls are TRBV4-3 and TRBJ1-2; D unclear. The ends were cut back, 0 bases at V and 2 bases at J, with 7 bases in the middle. This CDR3 has 14 residues. Germline V gives CDR1 LGHNA, CDR2 YSLEER. This chain's CDR3 is CASSQEPGNYGYTF. CDR3 nucleotide sequence: TGCGCCAGCAGCCAAGAACCGGGGAACTATGGCTACACCTTC.

The chain has TRBV9 and TRBJ2-1; D not resolved. CDR3 length: 14 amino acids. V was cut by 4 bases and J by 2 bases, with 10 bases left in between. Germline V gene sequence: CDR1 SGDLS, CDR2 YYNGEE. The DNA for the CDR3 is TGTGCCAGCAGCTCCGGTTCTACCTACAATGAGCAGTTCTTC. Encoded protein: CASSSGSTYNEQFF.

The chain links TRBV29-1 to TRBJ2-7; D ambiguous. The germline V gene has CDR1 SQVTM and CDR2 ANQGSEA. The CDR3 runs 12 residues. The V gene lost 1 base and the J gene lost 3 bases, with 7 bases spanning the gap. CDR3 loop: CSVEVRLYEQYF. The DNA for the CDR3 is TGCAGCGTTGAAGTTCGACTCTACGAGCAGTACTTC.

This chain connects TRBV30 to TRBJ1-1; 8 positions match TRBD1. This CDR3 contains 13 residues. Germline V lookup: CDR1 GTSNPN, CDR2 SVGIG (reference sequence). The CDR3 here is CAGSRGHDTEAFF. CDR3 in DNA: TGTGCTGGGTCCAGGGGGCATGACACTGAAGCTTTCTTT.

The gene calls are TRBV7-3 and TRBJ1-1; 7 bases align to TRBD1. Germline values: CDR1 SGHTA, CDR2 FQGTGA. The CDR3 runs 17 residues. With V trimmed by 8 bases and J by 7 bases, 22 bases remained unmatched. CDR3 protein: CASPLNSWDSRGGEAFF. The CDR3 region has the DNA TGTGCCAGCCCCCTAAATTCCTGGGACAGCAGAGGTGGTGAAGCTTTCTTT.

The rearrangement links TRBV11-2 to TRBJ2-3; 9 positions match TRBD1. Trimming removed 5 bases from V and 0 bases from J; junction bases left unmatched: 6. There are 16 residues in the CDR3. CDR1 and CDR2 (germline): SGHAT, FQNNGV. The CDR3 nucleotides are TGTGCCAGCAGCCGAGGGACAGGGCTTAGCACAGATACGCAGTATTTT. The encoded protein is CASSRGTGLSTDTQYF.

Only a few counts were recorded for this clone. The V gene is TRBV7-9, the J gene TRBJ2-7; 9 bases fit TRBD1. Germline CDR1 reads SEHNR; CDR2 reads FQNEAQ (reference sequence). J lost 4 bases, V lost 4 bases, and 5 bases had no gene match. The CDR3 extends over 14 amino acids. The CDR3 is CASSSGTGQYEQYF. In DNA, the CDR3 is TGTGCCAGCAGCTCCGGGACAGGGCAGTACGAGCAGTACTTC.

Here the CDR3 reads CASMKRAGGQVGELFF. The DNA of the CDR3 is TGTGCCAGCATGAAGAGGGCAGGCGGCCAAGTCGGGGAGCTGTTTTTT. The chain recombines TRBV7-7 with TRBJ2-2; D is possibly TRBD2 (5 bases). V shed 7 bases and J shed 7 bases, with 22 bases lying between them. The length of the CDR3 is 16 residues. Germline V lookup: CDR1 SSHAT, CDR2 FNYEAQ (reference sequence).

The CDR3 DNA reads as TGTGCCAGCAGCCCGGGGTACGGGCGGGCCCTACAAGAGACCCAGTACTTC. This gives the protein CASSPGYGRALQETQYF. The rearrangement joins TRBV7-3 to TRBJ2-5; perhaps TRBD2 as D (5 bases). The CDR3 is 17 residues long. Germline V gene lookup returns CDR1 SGHTA and CDR2 FQGTGA. V lost 5 bases and J lost 2, with 21 bases in between.

This clone was seen a single time. This chain joins TRBV7-2 and TRBJ1-3; D is undetermined. Trimming took 4 bases from V and 3 from J, leaving 7 bases between them. Germline values: CDR1 SGHTA, CDR2 FQGNSA. The CDR3 has 13 residues. CDR3 nucleotides: TGTGCCAGCAGCTCCGGGGTTGGAAACACCATATATTTT. Translated: CASSSGVGNTIYF.

This clone was detected only a few times. The rearrangement joins TRBV27 to TRBJ2-1; 8 positions match TRBD2. Germline CDR1 is MNHEY and CDR2 is SMNVEV (reference sequence). V was pared by 6 bases and J by 5 bases, with 9 bases of the junction left unmatched. The CDR3 runs to 15 residues. In nucleotides, the CDR3 is TGTGCCAGCAGCTTTAGCGGGGCCCTTGACAATGAGCAGTTCTTC. Translated: CASSFSGALDNEQFF.

This rearrangement joins TRBV19 to TRBJ1-2, with 10 bases matching TRBD1. Per the germline V gene, CDR1 is LNHDA and CDR2 is SQIVND (reference sequence). The CDR3 spans 14 residues. V gave up 5 bases and J gave up 4 bases; unmatched junction bases: 4. The CDR3 protein is CASSPRDRGYGYTF. The CDR3 DNA reads TGTGCCAGTAGTCCCCGGGACAGGGGCTATGGCTACACCTTC.

The table lists this clone with a count of one. This sequence joins TRBV9 and TRBJ2-5, with no clear D. Per the germline V gene, CDR1 is SGDLS and CDR2 is YYNGEE. The CDR3 loop spans 14 amino acids. Between the trimmed V and J ends, which lost 0 bases and 5 bases, there was a span of 11 bases. CDR3 loop: CASSVGVAQETQYF. CDR3 bases: TGTGCCAGCAGCGTAGGAGTAGCCCAGGAGACCCAGTACTTC.

The chain joins TRBV6-5 to TRBJ1-2; no firm D call. Trimming cost V 5 bases and J 4 bases, with 14 bases left between them. Germline lookup yields CDR1 MNHEY and CDR2 SVGAGI. The CDR3 consists of 14 residues. DNA for the CDR3: TGTGCCAGCAGTAGGGAGCCTTACGGCTATGGCTACACCTTC. Amino acids: CASSREPYGYGYTF.

V usage is TRBV28 and J usage is TRBJ1-2; no reliable D call. Germline CDR1 is MDHEN and CDR2 is SYDVKM. V gave up 6 bases and J gave up 1 base, with 15 bases separating them. CDR3 length: 15 residues. The DNA of the CDR3 is TGTGCCAGCAGGCCCGCGGGGAATATTAACTATGGCTACACCTTC. Translation: CASRPAGNINYGYTF.